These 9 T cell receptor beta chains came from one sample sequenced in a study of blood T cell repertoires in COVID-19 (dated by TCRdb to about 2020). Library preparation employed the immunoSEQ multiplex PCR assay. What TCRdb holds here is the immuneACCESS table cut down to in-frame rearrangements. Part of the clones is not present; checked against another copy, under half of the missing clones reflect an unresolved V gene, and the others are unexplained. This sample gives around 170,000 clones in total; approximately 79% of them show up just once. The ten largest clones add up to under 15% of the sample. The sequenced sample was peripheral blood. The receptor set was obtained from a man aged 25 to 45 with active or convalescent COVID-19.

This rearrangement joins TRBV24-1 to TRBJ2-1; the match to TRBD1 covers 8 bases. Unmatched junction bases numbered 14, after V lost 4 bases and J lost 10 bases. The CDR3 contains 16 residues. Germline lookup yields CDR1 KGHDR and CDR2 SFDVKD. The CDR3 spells CATSDLGTGPPGEQFF. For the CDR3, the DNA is TGTGCCACCAGTGACCTGGGGACAGGCCCTCCGGGGGAGCAGTTCTTC.

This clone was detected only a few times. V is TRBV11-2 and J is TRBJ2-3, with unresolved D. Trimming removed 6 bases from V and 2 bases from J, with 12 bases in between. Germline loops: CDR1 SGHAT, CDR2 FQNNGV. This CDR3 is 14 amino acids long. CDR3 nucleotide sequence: TGTGCCAGCAGGCGCGTTTTTGCCACAGATACGCAGTATTTT. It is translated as CASRRVFATDTQYF. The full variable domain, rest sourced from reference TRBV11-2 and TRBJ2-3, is EAGVAQSPRYKIIEKRQSVAFWCNPISGHATLYWYQQILGQGPKLLIQFQNNGVVDDSQLPKDRFSAERLKGVDSTLKIQPAKLEDSAVYLCASRRVFATDTQYFGPGTRLTVL.

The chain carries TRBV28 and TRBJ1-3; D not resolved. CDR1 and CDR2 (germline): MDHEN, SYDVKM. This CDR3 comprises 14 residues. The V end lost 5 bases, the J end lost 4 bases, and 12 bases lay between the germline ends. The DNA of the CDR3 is TGTGCCAGCAGTCTCCGAAGGCGGGGAAACACCATATATTTT. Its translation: CASSLRRRGNTIYF. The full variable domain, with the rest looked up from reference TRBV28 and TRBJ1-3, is DVKVTQSSRYLVKRTGEKVFLECVQDMDHENMFWYRQDPGLGLRLIYFSYDVKMKEKGDIPEGYSVSREKKERFSLILESASTNQTSMYLCASSLRRRGNTIYFGEGSWLTVV.

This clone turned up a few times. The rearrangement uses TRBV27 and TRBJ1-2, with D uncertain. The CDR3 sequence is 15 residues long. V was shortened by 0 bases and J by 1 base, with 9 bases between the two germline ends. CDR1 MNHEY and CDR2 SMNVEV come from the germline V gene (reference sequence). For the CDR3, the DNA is TGTGCCAGCAGTTTATCGGCACCTTTTAACTATGGCTACACCTTC. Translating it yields CASSLSAPFNYGYTF.

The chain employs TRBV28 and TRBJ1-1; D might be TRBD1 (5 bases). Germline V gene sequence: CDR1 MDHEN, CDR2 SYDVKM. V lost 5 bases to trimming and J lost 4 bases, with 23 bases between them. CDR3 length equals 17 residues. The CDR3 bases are TGTGCCAGCAGTCACCCTGGACAAAGTCTGGACCTCACTGAAGCTTTCTTT. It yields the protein CASSHPGQSLDLTEAFF.

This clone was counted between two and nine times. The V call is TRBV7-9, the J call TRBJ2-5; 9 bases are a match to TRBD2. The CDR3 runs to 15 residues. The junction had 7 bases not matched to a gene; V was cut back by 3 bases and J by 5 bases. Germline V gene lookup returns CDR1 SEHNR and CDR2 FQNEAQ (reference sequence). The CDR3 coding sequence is TGTGCCAGCAGCTTGAGGGGACTAGCTTCTGAGACCCAGTACTTC. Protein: CASSLRGLASETQYF.

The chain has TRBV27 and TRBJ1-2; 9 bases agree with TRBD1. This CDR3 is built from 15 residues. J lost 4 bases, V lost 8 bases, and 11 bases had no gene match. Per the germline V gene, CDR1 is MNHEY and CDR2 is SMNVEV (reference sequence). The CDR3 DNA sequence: TGTGCCAGCCGTCCGGACAGGGGCCTGCTCTATGGCTACACCTTC. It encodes CASRPDRGLLYGYTF.

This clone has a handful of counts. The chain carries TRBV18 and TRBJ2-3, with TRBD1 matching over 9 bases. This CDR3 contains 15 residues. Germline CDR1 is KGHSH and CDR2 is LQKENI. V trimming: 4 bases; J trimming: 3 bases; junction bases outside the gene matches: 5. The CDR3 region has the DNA TGTGCCAGCTCACAATCCGGGACAGGGACAGATACGCAGTATTTT. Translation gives CASSQSGTGTDTQYF.

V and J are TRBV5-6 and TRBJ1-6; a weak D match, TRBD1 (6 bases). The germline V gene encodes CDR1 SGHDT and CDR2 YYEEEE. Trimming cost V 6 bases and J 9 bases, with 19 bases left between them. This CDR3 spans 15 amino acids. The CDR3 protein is CASTPGGQRVSPLHF. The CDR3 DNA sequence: TGTGCCAGCACCCCGGGGGGCCAGCGCGTTTCACCCCTCCACTTT.